These 6 T cell receptor beta chains were sequenced from one sample in a study of post-analysis software for immune sequencing data (dated by TCRdb to 2015 to 2017). Their cognate antigens are unknown. The method was PCR. Data came from an Illumina HiSeq 2500. Unique molecular identifiers were incorporated into TCR beta cDNA libraries to reduce PCR and sequencing biases. In-frame beta chains were kept once TCRdb had trimmed the public reads at Q25 with fastp and called clones with MiXCR. Entries are consolidated by CDR3 protein sequence, retaining the most common genes and DNA. The sample table holds 350,000 to 450,000 distinct CDR3 sequences, of which 35% to 45% were seen once. Less than 10% of the sample goes to the ten largest clones. The full study reports these points: Four or five TRBV segments, including TRBV5-6, TRBV5-1 and TRBV20-1, were significantly more frequent in patients than controls.

What was sequenced was blood. These receptor sequences come from a girl aged 2-10 years with multiple sclerosis.

The V call is TRBV12-3 or TRBV12-4, the J call TRBJ2-1, with 11 bases matching TRBD2. V was clipped by 3 bases and J by 5 bases; unmatched bases: 6. This CDR3 spans 16 amino acids. The CDR3 nucleotides read TGTGCCAGCAGTTTCTACGCGGGACTAGCGGACAATGAGCAGTTCTTC. It codes for CASSFYAGLADNEQFF.

This chain connects TRBV7-2 to TRBJ2-3; D gene ambiguous. CDR1 is SGHTA and CDR2 is FQGNSA in the germline V gene. The ends were cut back, 5 bases at V and 2 bases at J, with 14 bases in the middle. CDR3 size: 15 residues. CDR3 DNA: TGTGCCAGCAGCGTAGGAGCCGACCTCACAGATACGCAGTATTTT. It codes for CASSVGADLTDTQYF.

This clonotype occurred a few times. The chain carries TRBV28 and TRBJ2-4, with D hard to call. The CDR3 runs 13 residues. The V gene's germline CDR1 is MDHEN and CDR2 SYDVKM. V shed 2 bases and J shed 4 bases, with 6 bases lying between them. CDR3: CASSLTRKNIQYF. DNA of the CDR3: TGTGCCAGCAGTTTAACCCGAAAAAACATTCAGTACTTC.

This clonotype was seen more than once but under ten times. The rearrangement joins TRBV28 to TRBJ2-6, with D maybe TRBD1 (6 bases). V dropped 5 bases and J dropped 0 bases, with 11 bases sitting between them. Looked up from germline, CDR1 is MDHEN and CDR2 is SYDVKM. The CDR3 length is 16 residues. The CDR3 protein is CASSSGQSSGANVLTF. The CDR3 region has the DNA TGTGCCAGCAGTAGCGGACAGAGCTCTGGGGCCAACGTCCTGACTTTC. Based on the CDR3 plus reference TRBV28 and TRBJ2-6, the full variable domain is DVKVTQSSRYLVKRTGEKVFLECVQDMDHENMFWYRQDPGLGLRLIYFSYDVKMKEKGDIPEGYSVSREKKERFSLILESASTNQTSMYLCASSSGQSSGANVLTFGAGSRLTVL.

The table lists this clonotype with a few counts. The chain carries TRBV12-3 or TRBV12-4 and TRBJ2-1; TRBD2 agrees at 8 bases. This CDR3 comprises 14 residues. After removal of 5 bases from V and 6 bases from J, the junction contained 6 bases not matched to a gene. CDR3 protein: CASSRASGSNEQFF. Written as DNA, the CDR3 is TGTGCCAGCAGTCGGGCTAGCGGGTCCAATGAGCAGTTCTTC.

A few counts support this clonotype. The chain links TRBV7-3 to TRBJ2-3; D gene uncertain. V was cut by 4 bases and J by 5 bases, with 13 bases left in between. CDR3 length equals 14 residues. Germline lookup yields CDR1 SGHTA and CDR2 FQGTGA. DNA for the CDR3: TGTGCCAGCAGCTCGGGCCGTCAAGGAGATACGCAGTATTTT. Translated: CASSSGRQGDTQYF.